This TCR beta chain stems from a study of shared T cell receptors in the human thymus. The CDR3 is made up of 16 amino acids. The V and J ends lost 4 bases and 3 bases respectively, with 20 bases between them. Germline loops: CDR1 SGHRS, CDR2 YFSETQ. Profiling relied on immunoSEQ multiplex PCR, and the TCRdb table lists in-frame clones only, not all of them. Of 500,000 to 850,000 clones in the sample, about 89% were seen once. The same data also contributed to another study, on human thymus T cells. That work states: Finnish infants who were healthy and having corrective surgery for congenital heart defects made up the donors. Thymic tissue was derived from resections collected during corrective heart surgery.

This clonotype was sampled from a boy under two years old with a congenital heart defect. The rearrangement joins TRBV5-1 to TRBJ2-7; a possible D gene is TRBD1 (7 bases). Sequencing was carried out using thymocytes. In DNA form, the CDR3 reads TGCGCCAGCAGCGGAACTCTCCACAGGGGAGGCTACGAGCAGTACTTC. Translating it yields CASSGTLHRGGYEQYF.